These 22 T cell receptor beta chains were all obtained from the same sample, sequenced in a study of Tregs in tolerant kidney transplant recipients. This table comes from immunoSEQ multiplex PCR, and its TCRdb copy is limited to in-frame clones, with some not included. Counted here are approximately 45,000 clones, roughly 95% occurring once; the ten biggest clones make up around 0.38%. No cognate antigen is known for these TCRs. Sequenced material: Tregs from blood cultured with allogeneic cells. The receptors were gathered from a human donor in good health.

The rearrangement uses TRBV19 and TRBJ2-1; 7 bases match TRBD1. In germline, CDR1 is LNHDA, CDR2 SQIVND (reference sequence). This CDR3 is built from 16 residues. V lost 6 bases, J lost 1 base, and 9 bases stayed unmatched. CDR3 nucleotide sequence: TGTGCCAGTAGCCCAACAGGGGCCTTTTCCTACAATGAGCAGTTCTTC. It specifies CASSPTGAFSYNEQFF.

The chain's CDR3 is CASSVGTAYNSPLHF. The CDR3 nucleotides read TGTGCCAGCAGTGTAGGGACAGCTTATAATTCACCCCTCCACTTT. The J gene is TRBJ1-6, the V gene TRBV6-5, with 7 positions matching TRBD1. Germline V lookup: CDR1 MNHEY, CDR2 SVGAGI. This CDR3 comprises 15 residues. Trimming cost V 5 bases and J 4 bases; bases outside gene matches: 5.

This chain links TRBV6-1 with TRBJ2-5, with unresolved D. This CDR3 is 14 amino acids long. The V gene lost 5 bases and the J gene lost 1 base, with 11 bases spanning the gap. Germline V gene sequence: CDR1 MNHNS, CDR2 SASEGT. The CDR3 protein is CASSKTKAQETQYF. The CDR3 nucleotides are TGTGCCAGCAGTAAGACAAAGGCCCAAGAGACCCAGTACTTC.

The rearrangement uses TRBV9 and TRBJ2-3; TRBD2 is a possible D gene (7 bases). Trimming took off 2 bases at V and 6 bases at J, with 22 bases between the two ends. The germline gives CDR1 SGDLS, CDR2 YYNGEE. The CDR3 sequence is 17 residues long. CDR3 sequence reads: CASSVAPLRGDTDTQYF. The CDR3 DNA is TGTGCCAGCAGCGTCGCCCCTCTTCGGGGGGACACGGATACGCAGTATTTT.

About this clone: Mismatch with germline at one junction end may stem from a read error. The chain uses TRBV25-1 and TRBJ2-2, with D perhaps matching TRBD2 (6 bases). Germline CDR1 is MGHDK and CDR2 is SYGVNS. The length of the CDR3 is 13 residues. CDR3 DNA sequence: TGTGCCGGCAGGAGGGCTCTCACCGGGGAGCTGTTTTTT. Its translation: CAGRRALTGELFF.

The rearrangement uses TRBV5-1 and TRBJ1-2; no clear D. The V end was cut by 4 bases, the J end by 8 bases, with 12 bases between. Germline V CDR1 and CDR2: SGHRS, YFSETQ. This CDR3 comprises 12 residues. Written as DNA, the CDR3 is TGCGCCAGCAGCCCCCCCGGGCAGGGCTACACCTTC. Translating it yields CASSPPGQGYTF.

V is TRBV19 and J is TRBJ1-1; D might be TRBD1 (5 bases). The CDR3 covers 14 residues. Trimming took off 6 bases at V and 6 bases at J, with 17 bases between the two ends. Germline lookup yields CDR1 LNHDA and CDR2 SQIVND (reference sequence). Written as DNA, the CDR3 is TGTGCCAGTAGCAACCGGGACGGCCGGTCTGAAGCTTTCTTT. Encoded protein: CASSNRDGRSEAFF.

DNA of the CDR3: TGCAGCGTTTTAGCGGGGTTCACAGATACGCAGTATTTT. It translates to CSVLAGFTDTQYF. This chain uses TRBV29-1 with TRBJ2-3, with 8 nucleotides matching TRBD2. In germline, CDR1 is SQVTM, CDR2 ANQGSEA. The CDR3 is 13 residues long. With V trimmed by 5 bases and J by 2 bases, 3 bases remained unmatched.

The chain joins TRBV6-5 to TRBJ1-1; D is ambiguous. The V gene lost 6 bases and the J gene lost 5 bases, with 7 bases spanning the gap. From germline, CDR1 is MNHEY and CDR2 SVGAGI. CDR3 length: 11 residues. CDR3 sequence reads: CASRQRTEAFF. The CDR3 nucleotides are TGTGCCAGCAGGCAAAGGACTGAAGCTTTCTTT.

The V and J genes are TRBV19 and TRBJ2-5, with TRBD2 identical over 7 bases. This CDR3 comprises 13 residues. V shed 4 bases, J shed 2 bases, and the junction held 1 base outside the gene matches. Germline CDR1 is LNHDA and CDR2 is SQIVND (reference sequence). The CDR3 sequence: CASSRAGQETQYF. The DNA for the CDR3 is TGTGCCAGTAGTAGAGCGGGACAAGAGACCCAGTACTTC.

The rearrangement links TRBV6-6 to TRBJ1-2, with 7 bases fitting TRBD1. The junction had 5 bases not matched to a gene; V was cut back by 1 base and J by 0 bases. The CDR3 runs 16 residues. Germline CDR1 reads MNHNY; CDR2 reads SVGAGI (reference sequence). The CDR3 spells CASSYLIGQANYGYTF. CDR3 sequence (DNA): TGTGCCAGCAGTTACTTGATAGGACAGGCTAACTATGGCTACACCTTC.

The CDR3 DNA sequence: TGTGCCAGTAGTTGGGTAACCGGGGAGCTGTTTTTT. Its translation is CASSWVTGELFF. The genes are TRBV19 and TRBJ2-2; the D is unclear. CDR3 size: 12 residues. In germline, CDR1 is LNHDA, CDR2 SQIVND (reference sequence). Trimming shortened V by 5 bases and J by 5 bases, and 6 bases separated the two germline ends. Using reference TRBV19 and TRBJ2-2 for the parts outside the CDR3, the full variable domain is DGGITQSPKYLFRKEGQNVTLSCEQNLNHDAMYWYRQDPGQGLRLIYYSQIVNDFQKGDIAEGYSVSREKKESFPLTVTSAQKNPTAFYLCASSWVTGELFFGEGSRLTVL.

The CDR3 bases are TGTGCCAGCAGCCCCGGAGGTCTAACGCAGTATTTT. Amino acids: CASSPGGLTQYF. This sequence joins TRBV11-2 and TRBJ2-3, with D maybe TRBD2 (5 bases). This CDR3 spans 12 amino acids. The germline CDR1 and CDR2 sequences are SGHAT and FQNNGV. V was pared by 5 bases and J by 9 bases, with 12 bases between. Using reference TRBV11-2 and TRBJ2-3 for the parts outside the CDR3, the full variable domain is EAGVAQSPRYKIIEKRQSVAFWCNPISGHATLYWYQQILGQGPKLLIQFQNNGVVDDSQLPKDRFSAERLKGVDSTLKIQPAKLEDSAVYLCASSPGGLTQYFGPGTRLTVL.

This sequence joins TRBV19 and TRBJ2-7; 8 bases match TRBD1. CDR1 and CDR2 from the germline V gene are LNHDA and SQIVND (reference sequence). The CDR3 extends over 13 amino acids. The DNA for the CDR3 is TGTGCGGAAGACAGGGGACCCTACTACGAGCAGTACTTC. Its translation is CAEDRGPYYEQYF.

This chain links TRBV5-1 with TRBJ2-6; D is possibly TRBD2 (5 bases). CDR1 and CDR2 from the germline V gene are SGHRS and YFSETQ. Trimming cost V 8 bases and J 9 bases, with 6 bases left between them. CDR3 length: 10 amino acids. CDR3 coding DNA: TGCGCCAGTGGAGGCAACGTCCTGACTTTC. It yields the protein CASGGNVLTF.

This chain uses TRBV18 with TRBJ1-1; D uncertain. The CDR3 runs to 13 residues. Trimming took 5 bases from V and 2 from J, leaving 9 bases between them. Germline V gene sequence: CDR1 KGHSH, CDR2 LQKENI. CDR3 bases: TGTGCCAGCTCAACGGGCCAAAACACTGAAGCTTTCTTT. Translating gives CASSTGQNTEAFF.

V gene TRBV2 combines with J gene TRBJ1-5; the match to TRBD1 covers 10 bases. The CDR3 consists of 14 residues. The V segment lost 6 bases and the J segment 5 bases; nucleotides outside the gene matches: 4. CDR1 is SNHLY and CDR2 is FYNNEI in the germline V gene. Here the CDR3 reads CASSVGTGDQPQHF. The CDR3 DNA sequence: TGTGCCAGCAGCGTCGGGACAGGGGATCAGCCCCAGCATTTT.

This chain joins TRBV23-1 and TRBJ2-7; 7 nucleotides match TRBD2. TRBV23-1 is designated an ORF whose function remains uncertain. There are 15 residues in the CDR3. V trimming: 2 bases; J trimming: 2 bases; junction bases outside the gene matches: 6. Here the CDR3 DNA reads TGCGCCAGCAGTCAAGCTACGGCGGGAGCCTACGAGCAGTACTTC. As protein: CASSQATAGAYEQYF.

V is TRBV27 and J is TRBJ2-2; tentative D call: TRBD2 (5 bases). V gave up 0 bases and J gave up 11 bases, with 10 bases separating them. This CDR3 has 13 amino acids. Germline CDR1 MNHEY, CDR2 SMNVEV (reference sequence). The CDR3 is CASSLSRASELFF. In DNA, the CDR3 is TGTGCCAGCAGTTTATCGAGAGCTAGCGAGCTGTTTTTT.

CDR3 residues: CASSLQGDTQYF. For the CDR3, the DNA is TGTGCCAGCAGCCTCCAGGGGGATACGCAGTATTTT. The chain uses TRBV13 and TRBJ2-3, with D tentatively TRBD1 (6 bases). The V end lost 5 bases, the J end lost 6 bases, and 9 bases lay between the germline ends. The CDR3 contains 12 residues. CDR1 and CDR2 from the germline V gene are PRHDT and FYEKMQ (reference sequence).

The chain employs TRBV5-8 and TRBJ2-3, with 14 bases aligning to TRBD2. Germline-derived CDR1 and CDR2 are SGHTS and YDEGEE. The CDR3 is 20 amino acids. The V segment lost 0 bases and the J segment 3 bases; nucleotides outside the gene matches: 12. In nucleotides, the CDR3 is TGTGCCAGCAGCTTGGACGCATTCGGGACTAGCGGGAGAAGGACAGATACGCAGTATTTT. Translated, it gives CASSLDAFGTSGRRTDTQYF.

This chain uses TRBV27 with TRBJ2-2; TRBD2 matches 7 bases. CDR3 length: 16 residues. The J segment lost 1 base and the V segment lost 5 bases, leaving 7 bases of the junction unmatched. Germline-derived CDR1 and CDR2 are MNHEY and SMNVEV (reference sequence). The CDR3 region is CASSPSASGNTGELFF. Here the CDR3 DNA reads TGTGCCAGCAGTCCCTCGGCTAGCGGGAACACCGGGGAGCTGTTTTTT.